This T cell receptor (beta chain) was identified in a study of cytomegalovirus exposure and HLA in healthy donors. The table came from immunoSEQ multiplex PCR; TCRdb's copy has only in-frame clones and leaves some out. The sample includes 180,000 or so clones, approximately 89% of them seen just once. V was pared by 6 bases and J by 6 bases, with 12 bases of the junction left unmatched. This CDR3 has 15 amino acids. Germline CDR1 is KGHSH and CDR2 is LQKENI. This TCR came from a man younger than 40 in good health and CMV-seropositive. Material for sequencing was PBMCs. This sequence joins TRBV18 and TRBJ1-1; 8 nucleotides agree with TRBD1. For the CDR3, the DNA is TGTGCCAGCTCGCCTCAGGGGGCGGTGGGGGCTGAAGCTTTCTTT. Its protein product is CASSPQGAVGAEAFF.